Presented here are 25 T cell receptor beta chains from one specimen sequenced in a study of chemoradiotherapy in HPV16-positive cancers (dated by TCRdb to 2021 to 2024). Library preparation used the immunoSEQ multiplex PCR assay. Drawn from immuneACCESS, this table holds only the in-frame rearrangements with V and J called that TCRdb kept. Clones are partly lost; checked studies trace under half to an unresolved V gene and leave the rest unexplained. The sample includes 50,000 to 55,000 clones, with around 90% observed a single time. Jointly, the top ten make up about 3.5% of the sample. Source: blood, taken from a patient who underwent chemoradiotherapy. The receptor source for this set is a human donor with HPV-associated anogenital cancer.

V and J are TRBV18 and TRBJ2-1; TRBD1 matches 10 bases. CDR1 and CDR2 (germline): KGHSH, LQKENI. CDR3 length: 16 residues. V was clipped by 4 bases and J by 7 bases; unmatched bases: 10. The CDR3: CASSQGTGAYLNEQFF. The CDR3 DNA sequence: TGTGCCAGCTCACAAGGGACAGGGGCCTACCTGAATGAGCAGTTCTTC.

This clone has a single count. V usage is TRBV11-3 and J usage is TRBJ1-1; the D gene is possibly TRBD1 (5 bases). V dropped 7 bases and J dropped 10 bases, with 28 bases sitting between them. The CDR3 is made up of 16 amino acids. Germline CDR1 SGHNT, CDR2 YENEEA. Written as DNA, the CDR3 is TGTGCCAGCAAGCTACGGGGCGCTCGGCCGGTCGGGGGAGCTTTCTTT. As protein: CASKLRGARPVGGAFF.

This chain links TRBV6-1 with TRBJ1-2; weak D call: TRBD1 (6 bases). Germline assignment: CDR1 MNHNS and CDR2 SASEGT. The CDR3 covers 14 residues. Between the trimmed V and J ends, which lost 1 base and 8 bases, there was a span of 14 bases. CDR3 in amino acids: CASSEGMGARGYTF. CDR3 bases: TGTGCCAGCAGTGAAGGTATGGGGGCGCGAGGCTACACCTTC.

The gene calls are TRBV5-4 and TRBJ1-1, with TRBD1 matching over 10 bases. The J segment lost 4 bases and the V segment lost 4 bases, leaving 4 bases of the junction unmatched. Germline-derived CDR1 and CDR2 are SGHNT and YYREEE (reference sequence). The CDR3 sequence is 14 residues long. The CDR3 bases are TGTGCCAGCAGCCCCCGGGACAGGGGCACTGAAGCTTTCTTT. Translation: CASSPRDRGTEAFF.

V usage is TRBV7-9 and J usage is TRBJ2-3; weak D call: TRBD2 (6 bases). Germline V gene data show CDR1 as SEHNR and CDR2 as FQNEAQ (reference sequence). Trimming removed 2 bases from V and 4 bases from J, with 16 bases in between. This CDR3 spans 16 amino acids. This CDR3 is CASSLRPRLGADTQYF. CDR3 nucleotides: TGTGCCAGCAGCTTAAGGCCTCGACTAGGGGCAGATACGCAGTATTTT.

The chain uses TRBV6-5 and TRBJ2-7; TRBD1 agrees at 9 bases. The CDR3 covers 15 residues. V lost 6 bases and J lost 5; bases outside the gene matches: 11. Germline V gene sequence: CDR1 MNHEY, CDR2 SVGAGI. The CDR3 coding sequence is TGTGCCAGCAGCGCCCCGGGACAGGGAGCGAACGAGCAGTACTTC. Protein: CASSAPGQGANEQYF.

The rearrangement uses TRBV7-9 and TRBJ2-3, with 11 nucleotides matching TRBD2. V was pared by 5 bases and J by 1 base, with 2 bases of the junction left unmatched. CDR3 length equals 15 residues. Germline lookup yields CDR1 SEHNR and CDR2 FQNEAQ (reference sequence). The CDR3 loop reads CASSPSGGRTDTQYF. CDR3 in DNA: TGTGCCAGCAGCCCTAGCGGGGGGCGCACAGATACGCAGTATTTT.

The chain links TRBV7-2 to TRBJ2-7; D might be TRBD1 (6 bases). The CDR3 is made up of 14 amino acids. The germline gives CDR1 SGHTA, CDR2 FQGNSA. Trimming removed 5 bases from V and 1 base from J, with 12 bases in between. This chain's CDR3 is CASSPWTESYEQYF. The CDR3 nucleotides read TGTGCCAGCAGCCCATGGACAGAATCCTACGAGCAGTACTTC.

The V call is TRBV19, the J call TRBJ2-7, with 13 bases that match TRBD2. Germline V gene sequence: CDR1 LNHDA, CDR2 SQIVND (reference sequence). V lost 4 bases and J lost 3; bases outside the gene matches: 3. This CDR3 has 15 amino acids. CDR3 sequence (DNA): TGTGCCAGTAGTAATGGACTAGCGGGGGTCTACGAGCAGTACTTC. Protein sequence: CASSNGLAGVYEQYF.

The rearrangement uses TRBV6-1 and TRBJ2-3, with 8 positions matching TRBD2. From germline, CDR1 is MNHNS and CDR2 SASEGT. The ends lost 6 bases at V and 0 bases at J; junction bases unmatched: 2. The CDR3 loop spans 14 amino acids. CDR3 sequence reads: CASRPSGSTDTQYF. In DNA form, the CDR3 reads TGTGCCAGCAGACCTAGCGGGAGCACAGATACGCAGTATTTT.

The chain joins TRBV19 to TRBJ1-3; D gene unclear. There are 15 residues in the CDR3. Germline V gene sequence: CDR1 LNHDA, CDR2 SQIVND (reference sequence). V lost 5 bases to trimming and J lost 4 bases, with 15 bases between them. CDR3 DNA sequence: TGTGCCAGTAGTTCTCAGTCCGCTCTGGGAAACACCATATATTTT. Its protein product is CASSSQSALGNTIYF.

The chain joins TRBV6-1 to TRBJ2-7; TRBD2 is a possible D gene (6 bases). This CDR3 spans 13 amino acids. Germline CDR1 reads MNHNS; CDR2 reads SASEGT. V dropped 8 bases and J dropped 2 bases, with 13 bases sitting between them. DNA for the CDR3: TGTGCCAGCGCTAGCGCTCCCGCCTACGAGCAGTACTTC. Translation: CASASAPAYEQYF.

This clone was seen just once. This chain links TRBV14 with TRBJ2-7; D not resolved. The CDR3 loop spans 14 amino acids. CDR1 and CDR2 (germline): SGHDN, FVKESK. Trimming took 4 bases from V and 7 from J, leaving 17 bases between them. The CDR3: CASSPRTGIGEQYF. CDR3 DNA: TGTGCCAGCAGCCCCCGGACGGGCATTGGTGAGCAGTACTTC.

This chain uses TRBV19 with TRBJ2-1; TRBD2 matches 7 bases. The germline gives CDR1 LNHDA, CDR2 SQIVND (reference sequence). There are 13 residues in the CDR3. With V trimmed by 3 bases and J by 9 bases, 5 bases remained unmatched. The DNA for the CDR3 is TGTGCCAGTAGTATTGCGGGAGATGGTGAGCAGTTCTTC. It is translated as CASSIAGDGEQFF.

CDR3 sequence: CASSQAGGGRNTIYF. CDR3 DNA sequence: TGCGCCAGCAGCCAAGCGGGAGGGGGCAGAAACACCATATATTTT. V is TRBV4-3 and J is TRBJ1-3, with 7 bases matching TRBD1. The CDR3 is 15 residues long. CDR1 is LGHNA, CDR2 YSLEER, per germline. After removal of 1 base from V and 5 bases from J, the junction contained 5 bases not matched to a gene.

In this sample, this clone turned up a few times. The V call is TRBV7-6, the J call TRBJ2-5; D might be TRBD2 (5 bases). Germline V lookup: CDR1 SGHVS, CDR2 FNYEAQ. V was trimmed by 1 base and J by 5 bases, leaving 8 bases between them. This CDR3 spans 13 amino acids. CDR3 bases: TGTGCCAGCAGCTTAGGAGGGCACGAGACCCAGTACTTC. The encoded protein is CASSLGGHETQYF. The full variable domain, with the rest looked up from reference TRBV7-6 and TRBJ2-5, is GAGVSQSPRYKVTKRGQDVALRCDPISGHVSLYWYRQALGQGPEFLTYFNYEAQQDKSGLPNDRFSAERPEGSISTLTIQRTEQRDSAMYRCASSLGGHETQYFGPGTRLLVL.

The sample holds a few counts of this clone. The CDR3 DNA is TGTGCCATCACAGGGTTGGGAAGCACAGATACGCAGTATTTT. Its translation is CAITGLGSTDTQYF. This sequence joins TRBV10-3 and TRBJ2-3; perhaps TRBD1 as D (5 bases). Trimming took off 7 bases at V and 0 bases at J, with 11 bases between the two ends. This CDR3 is built from 14 residues. CDR1 and CDR2 (germline): ENHRY, SYGVKD.

The genes are TRBV13 and TRBJ2-1; the D is unclear. CDR1 PRHDT and CDR2 FYEKMQ come from the germline V gene (reference sequence). Between the trimmed V and J ends, which lost 1 base and 7 bases, there was a span of 11 bases. The CDR3 has 14 residues. CDR3 in DNA: TGTGCCAGCAGCTTAGTCTGGGTTGGGAATGAGCAGTTCTTC. This gives the protein CASSLVWVGNEQFF.

CDR3 region: CASSEDGGEQYF. The CDR3 DNA reads TGTGCCAGCAGTGAAGACGGGGGCGAGCAGTACTTC. The chain uses TRBV6-1 and TRBJ2-7, with TRBD2 as a possible D gene (6 bases). Germline V gives CDR1 MNHNS, CDR2 SASEGT. The CDR3 consists of 12 residues. Trimming shortened V by 1 base and J by 6 bases, and 7 bases separated the two germline ends.

The chain couples TRBV12-5 to TRBJ2-1; TRBD2 is a possible D gene (6 bases). The germline V gene has CDR1 LGHNT and CDR2 FRNRAP. V lost 5 bases, J lost 6 bases, and 17 bases lay in between. This CDR3 comprises 15 residues. The CDR3 DNA reads as TGTGCTAGTGGTCCGCCGGGACTGACCCTCAATGAGCAGTTCTTC. It is translated as CASGPPGLTLNEQFF.

This rearrangement joins TRBV10-3 to TRBJ1-4; D is undetermined. CDR3 length: 13 amino acids. The V gene's germline CDR1 is ENHRY and CDR2 SYGVKD. V was trimmed by 6 bases and J by 1 base, leaving 6 bases between them. CDR3 amino acids: CAISDGTNEKLFF. The CDR3 DNA reads as TGTGCCATCAGCGACGGAACTAATGAAAAACTGTTTTTT.

This sequence joins TRBV7-6 and TRBJ2-7; maybe TRBD2 (5 bases). The CDR3 totals 13 residues. The V end was cut by 5 bases, the J end by 3 bases, with 11 bases between. The germline CDR1 and CDR2 sequences are SGHVS and FNYEAQ. CDR3 in amino acids: CASSPEVGYEQYF. CDR3 sequence (DNA): TGTGCCAGCAGCCCGGAGGTGGGCTACGAGCAGTACTTC.

The J gene is TRBJ2-7, the V gene TRBV6-1, with 8 bases that match TRBD2. Germline CDR1 reads MNHNS; CDR2 reads SASEGT. The CDR3 totals 16 residues. Unmatched junction bases numbered 12, after V lost 4 bases and J lost 4 bases. CDR3 sequence: CASSALRGGRPYEQYF. Written as DNA, the CDR3 is TGTGCCAGCAGTGCCCTACGCGGGGGGCGGCCTTACGAGCAGTACTTC.

The V call is TRBV29-1, the J call TRBJ2-5, with D perhaps TRBD2 (5 bases). Germline-derived CDR1 and CDR2 are SQVTM and ANQGSEA. The V end lost 5 bases, the J end lost 1 base, and 14 bases lay between the germline ends. CDR3 length: 14 residues. CDR3 bases: TGCAGCGTTAGGCTAGCCCAGTCCCAAGAGACCCAGTACTTC. The encoded protein is CSVRLAQSQETQYF.

The CDR3 sequence is CASSQGLATDTQYF. CDR3 sequence (DNA): TGCGCCAGCAGCCAAGGACTAGCGACAGATACGCAGTATTTT. V is TRBV4-3 and J is TRBJ2-3; 8 bases are shared with TRBD2. Germline V CDR1 and CDR2: LGHNA, YSLEER. There are 14 residues in the CDR3. V trimming: 1 base; J trimming: 3 bases; junction bases outside the gene matches: 0.